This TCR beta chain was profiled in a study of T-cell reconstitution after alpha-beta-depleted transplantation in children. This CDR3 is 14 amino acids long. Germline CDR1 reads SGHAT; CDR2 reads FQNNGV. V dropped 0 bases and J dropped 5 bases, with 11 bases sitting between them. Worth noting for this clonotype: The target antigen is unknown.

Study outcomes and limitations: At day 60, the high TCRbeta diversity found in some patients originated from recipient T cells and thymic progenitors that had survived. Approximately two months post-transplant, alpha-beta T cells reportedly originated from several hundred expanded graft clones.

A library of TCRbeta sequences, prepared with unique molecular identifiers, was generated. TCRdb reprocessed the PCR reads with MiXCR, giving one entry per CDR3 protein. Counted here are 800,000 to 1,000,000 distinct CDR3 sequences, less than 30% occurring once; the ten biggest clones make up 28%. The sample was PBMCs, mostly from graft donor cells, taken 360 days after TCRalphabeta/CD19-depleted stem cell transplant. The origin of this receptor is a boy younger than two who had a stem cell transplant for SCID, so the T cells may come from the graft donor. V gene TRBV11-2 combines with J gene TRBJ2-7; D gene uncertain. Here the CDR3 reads CASSLDNWGDEQYF. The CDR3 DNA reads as TGTGCCAGCAGCTTAGATAATTGGGGTGACGAGCAGTACTTC.